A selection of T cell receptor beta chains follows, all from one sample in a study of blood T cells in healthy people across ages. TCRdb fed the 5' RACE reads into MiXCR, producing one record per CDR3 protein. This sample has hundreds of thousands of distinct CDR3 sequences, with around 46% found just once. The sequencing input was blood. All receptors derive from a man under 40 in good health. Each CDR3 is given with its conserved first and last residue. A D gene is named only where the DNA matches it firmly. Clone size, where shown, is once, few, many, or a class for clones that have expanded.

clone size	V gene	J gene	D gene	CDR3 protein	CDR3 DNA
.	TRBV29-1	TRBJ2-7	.	CSVVPRGREQYF	TGCAGCGTTGTCCCCCGGGGCCGGGAGCAGTACTTC
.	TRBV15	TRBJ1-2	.	CATSRDLGGGYGYTF	TGTGCCACCAGCAGAGATCTTGGAGGAGGCTATGGCTACACCTTC
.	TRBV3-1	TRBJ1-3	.	CASSLKGMGGNTIYF	TGTGCCAGCAGCCTTAAAGGGATGGGGGGAAACACCATATATTTT
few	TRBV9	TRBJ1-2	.	CASSVLQGGNYGYTF	TGTGCCAGCAGCGTGTTACAGGGAGGGAACTATGGCTACACCTTC
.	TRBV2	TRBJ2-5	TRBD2	CASREGNEQYF	TGTGCCAGCCGGGAGGGGAATGAGCAGTACTTC
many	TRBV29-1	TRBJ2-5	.	CSVGGQYQETQYF	TGCAGCGTGGGGGGGCAGTACCAAGAGACCCAGTACTTC
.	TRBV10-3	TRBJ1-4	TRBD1	CAITGTANEKLFF	TGTGCCATTACCGGGACAGCTAATGAAAAACTGTTTTTT
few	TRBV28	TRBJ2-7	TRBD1	CASSSIGQDRPYEQYF	TGTGCCAGCAGTTCTATCGGACAGGATAGACCCTACGAGCAGTACTTC
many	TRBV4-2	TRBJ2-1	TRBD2	CASSQDERGRGGEQFF	TGTGCCAGCAGCCAAGATGAGCGGGGGCGTGGGGGTGAGCAGTTCTTC
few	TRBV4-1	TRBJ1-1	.	CASSQDWGQVAEAFF	TGCGCCAGCAGCCAAGATTGGGGGCAGGTTGCTGAAGCTTTCTTT
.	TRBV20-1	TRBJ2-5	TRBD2	CSPAAGGPYQETQYF	TGCAGCCCAGCGGCGGGGGGGCCCTACCAAGAGACCCAGTACTTC
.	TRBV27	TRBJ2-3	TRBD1	CASSPETGLGDTQYF	TGTGCCAGCAGTCCGGAGACAGGGCTTGGAGATACGCAGTATTTT
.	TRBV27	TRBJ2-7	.	CASSLRQSGYEQYF	TGTGCCAGCAGTTTACGTCAGAGCGGGTACGAGCAGTACTTC
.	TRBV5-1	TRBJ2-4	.	CASSPPGPAKNIQYF	TGCGCCAGCAGCCCCCCGGGACCGGCCAAAAACATTCAGTACTTC
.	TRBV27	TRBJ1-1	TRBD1	CASTALGQGAGSTEAFF	TGTGCCAGCACTGCCTTGGGACAGGGGGCAGGGAGCACTGAAGCTTTCTTT
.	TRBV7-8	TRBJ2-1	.	CASNLLLANNEQFF	TGTGCCAGCAACCTCCTTTTAGCTAACAATGAGCAGTTCTTC